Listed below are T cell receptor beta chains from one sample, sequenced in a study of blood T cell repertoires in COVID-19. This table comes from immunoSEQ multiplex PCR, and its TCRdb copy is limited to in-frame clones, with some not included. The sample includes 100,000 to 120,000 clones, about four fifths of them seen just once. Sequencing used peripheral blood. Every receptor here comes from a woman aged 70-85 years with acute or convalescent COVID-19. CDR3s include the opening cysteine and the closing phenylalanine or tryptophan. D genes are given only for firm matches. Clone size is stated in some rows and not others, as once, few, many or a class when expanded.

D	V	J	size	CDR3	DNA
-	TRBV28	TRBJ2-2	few	CAGGVTGELFF	TGTGCCGGAGGGGTTACCGGGGAGCTGTTTTTT
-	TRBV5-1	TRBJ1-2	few	CASSPQAGLRGGYTF	TGCGCCAGCAGCCCCCAGGCGGGACTTAGGGGAGGCTACACCTTC
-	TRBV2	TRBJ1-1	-	CASSAAGTEAFF	TGTGCCAGCAGCGCCGCAGGCACTGAAGCTTTCTTT
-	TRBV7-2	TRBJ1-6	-	CASSLEWALNSPLHF	TGTGCCAGCAGCCTAGAGTGGGCGCTTAATTCACCCCTCCACTTT
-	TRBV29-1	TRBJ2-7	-	CSVAHFQGGEQYF	TGCAGCGTCGCTCATTTCCAGGGCGGCGAGCAGTACTTC
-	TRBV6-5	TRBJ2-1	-	CASSYVTGGGNEQFF	TGTGCCAGCAGTTACGTAACAGGGGGAGGGAATGAGCAGTTCTTC
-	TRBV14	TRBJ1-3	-	CASSQSQRWASGNTIYF	TGTGCCAGCAGCCAATCCCAACGTTGGGCGTCTGGAAACACCATATATTTT
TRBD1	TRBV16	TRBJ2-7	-	CASSRPGQGAYEQYF	TGTGCCAGCAGCCGGCCTGGACAGGGGGCTTACGAGCAGTACTTC
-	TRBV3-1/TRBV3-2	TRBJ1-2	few	CASSQGQTGYTF	TGTGCCAGCAGCCAAGGACAAACTGGCTACACCTTC
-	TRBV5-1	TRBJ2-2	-	CASSLDTTNTGELFF	TGCGCCAGCAGCTTGGACACCACGAACACCGGGGAGCTGTTTTTT
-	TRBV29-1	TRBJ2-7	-	CSVDNSYEQYF	TGCAGCGTTGATAACTCCTACGAGCAGTACTTC